Below, 14 T cell receptor beta chains from the same sample are listed, as sequenced in a study of blood T cells in healthy people across ages. A sample-barcoded 5' primer and a J-beta primer mix were used in a second PCR of roughly 7 to 11 cycles. TCRdb re-analysed the 5' RACE reads in MiXCR, keeping a single row per CDR3 protein. Counted here are around 1.5 million distinct CDR3 sequences, around 59% occurring once; the ten biggest clones make up about 6.3%. Sequenced: blood. Source of these receptors: a man between 18 and 29 years old in good health.

This clonotype has only a few counts. The rearrangement joins TRBV3-1 to TRBJ1-2; maybe TRBD1 (5 bases). The CDR3 covers 16 residues. With 4 bases removed from V and 5 bases from J, the gap between germline ends came to 20 bases. Germline assignment: CDR1 LGHDT and CDR2 YNNKEL (reference sequence). DNA for the CDR3: TGTGCCAGCAGCCGGACGGACTGGGGCGAGGGTTATGGCTACACCTTC. Translating gives CASSRTDWGEGYGYTF.

The rearrangement joins TRBV27 to TRBJ2-3, with TRBD2 identical over 11 bases. Unmatched junction bases numbered 7, after V lost 4 bases and J lost 4 bases. Germline V gives CDR1 MNHEY, CDR2 SMNVEV (reference sequence). This CDR3 is 16 amino acids long. CDR3 in amino acids: CASSSRLAGGPDTQYF. The CDR3 coding sequence is TGTGCCAGCAGTTCTCGGCTAGCGGGAGGTCCAGATACGCAGTATTTT.

This chain connects TRBV7-9 to TRBJ2-7; 10 nucleotides match TRBD2. The CDR3 runs to 12 residues. V lost 7 bases to trimming and J lost 6 bases; unmatched junction nucleotides: 3. Germline CDR1 SEHNR, CDR2 FQNEAQ (reference sequence). The CDR3 DNA reads as TGTGCCAGCACAGCGGGGGGGCGCGAGCAGTACTTC. As protein: CASTAGGREQYF.

V usage is TRBV20-1 and J usage is TRBJ1-1, with TRBD1 matching 7 bases. The J segment lost 5 bases and the V segment lost 5 bases, leaving 5 bases of the junction unmatched. Germline lookup yields CDR1 DFQATT and CDR2 SNEGSKA (reference sequence). The CDR3 has 12 residues. The CDR3 loop reads CSAQGDLTEAFF. DNA of the CDR3: TGCAGTGCTCAGGGGGACTTGACTGAAGCTTTCTTT.

The CDR3 spells CASSTPAGGSGELFF. In nucleotides, the CDR3 is TGTGCCAGCAGCACCCCAGCGGGAGGATCCGGGGAGCTGTTTTTT. This chain uses TRBV7-6 with TRBJ2-2; TRBD2 matches at 9 bases. With 5 bases clipped from V and 6 bases from J, the junction kept 7 bases outside the gene matches. The CDR3 extends over 15 amino acids. Germline values: CDR1 SGHVS, CDR2 FNYEAQ.

J is TRBJ2-4 and V is TRBV20-1, with a possible D match to TRBD1 (5 bases). The J call may be faulty, since TRBJ2-7 better matches the DNA end. The CDR3 runs to 16 residues. CDR1 DFQATT and CDR2 SNEGSKA come from the germline V gene (reference sequence). CDR3 coding DNA: TGCAGTGCTAGAGATCTTCTGGGGCAGAGCCTCTACGAGCAGTACTTC. As protein: CSARDLLGQSLYEQYF.

The genes are TRBV5-6 and TRBJ2-1; a weak D match, TRBD2 (6 bases). CDR3 length equals 16 residues. The germline V gene encodes CDR1 SGHDT and CDR2 YYEEEE. V gave up 3 bases and J gave up 6 bases, with 19 bases separating them. CDR3 in DNA: TGTGCCAGCAGCTCTGACGTCGGACTAAGTGGCAATGAGCAGTTCTTC. Its protein is CASSSDVGLSGNEQFF.

V and J are TRBV20-1 and TRBJ1-2; unclear D gene. This CDR3 region has 13 residues. Trimming removed 4 bases from V and 1 base from J, with 10 bases in between. From germline, CDR1 is DFQATT and CDR2 SNEGSKA (reference sequence). Here the CDR3 reads CSATAEVNYGYTF. In DNA form, the CDR3 reads TGCAGTGCTACCGCGGAGGTTAACTATGGCTACACCTTC.

The chain employs TRBV4-3 and TRBJ2-5; D remains ambiguous. V was shortened by 0 bases and J by 5 bases, with 16 bases between the two germline ends. Germline CDR1 and CDR2: LGHNA and YSLEER. This CDR3 has 16 residues. The CDR3 sequence is CASSQDGRPPRETQYF. As DNA, the CDR3 is TGCGCCAGCAGCCAAGACGGTCGCCCCCCGAGGGAGACCCAGTACTTC.

V and J are TRBV12-3 or TRBV12-4 and TRBJ2-3; 8 bases map to TRBD1. V trimming: 3 bases; J trimming: 6 bases; junction bases outside the gene matches: 5. The CDR3 loop spans 14 amino acids. In DNA, the CDR3 is TGTGCCAGCAGTTTGGACAGGGAGCGGGATACGCAGTATTTT. Encoded protein: CASSLDRERDTQYF.

CDR3 bases: TGCAGCGACCAGGACGGGTATGGCTACACCTTC. Protein: CSDQDGYGYTF. The chain has TRBV29-1 and TRBJ1-2; D is ambiguous. Germline V CDR1 and CDR2: SQVTM, ANQGSEA. The CDR3 loop spans 11 amino acids. The V and J ends lost 7 bases and 5 bases respectively, with 11 bases between them.

This clonotype came up a few times. The V and J genes are TRBV7-9 and TRBJ1-4; the D is unclear. This CDR3 comprises 14 residues. The ends were cut back, 5 bases at V and 8 bases at J, with 15 bases in the middle. The V gene's germline CDR1 is SEHNR and CDR2 FQNEAQ (reference sequence). CDR3 loop: CASSPRATREKLFF. CDR3 sequence (DNA): TGTGCCAGCAGCCCCCGGGCAACAAGGGAAAAACTGTTTTTT.

The rearrangement uses TRBV30 and TRBJ1-6, with 7 bases identical to TRBD1. V was pared by 2 bases and J by 7 bases, with 8 bases of the junction left unmatched. The length of the CDR3 is 15 residues. The V gene's germline CDR1 is GTSNPN and CDR2 SVGIG (reference sequence). In DNA form, the CDR3 reads TGTGCCTGGAGTTCCGGGACAGCGAAGAATTCACCCCTCCACTTT. This gives the protein CAWSSGTAKNSPLHF.

In this sample, this clonotype turned up a few times. CDR3 sequence (DNA): TGTGCCAGCAGCCAAGATTGGGGTACTGGGGCCAACGTCCTGACTTTC. This codes for CASSQDWGTGANVLTF. The chain joins TRBV14 to TRBJ2-6, with D unclear. Germline CDR1 is SGHDN and CDR2 is FVKESK. The CDR3 is made up of 16 amino acids. Trimming left V 0 bases short and J 2 bases short, with 8 bases between.